The text below deals with one TCR beta chain. The target of this receptor is not known. No clone much larger than this one lies a single base away; base qualities are absent. The source of the sample is a study of cytomegalovirus exposure and HLA in healthy donors (dated by TCRdb to about 2017). In the study overall: An earlier analysis of around 600 of the donors reported about 250 Gb of sequence data and 100 million to 140 million unique TCR beta sequences from roughly 200 million T cells. The study aimed to test whether signatures of past pathogen exposure could be identified by cataloging public T cell receptors. Among 350 to 400 genotyped donors of the cohort, an average of 235,054 unique TCR beta nucleotide sequences were sequenced per donor, roughly a sixth of them non-productive. Both class I and class II loci were covered by HLA typing, at four-digit resolution. Alongside the repertoire data, information on donor age, sex, ethnicity and CMV serostatus was compiled. Four or five DR-DQ haplotypes were treated as single units for association and clustering because of strong linkage in the cohort. Using immunosequencing, the study profiled T cell repertoires from around 670 subjects and related those repertoires to cytomegalovirus serostatus. A later analysis re-analyzed previously published TCR beta repertoires from roughly 690 donors and added high-resolution HLA genotyping to study TCR occurrence patterns. To predict cytomegalovirus infection status, the study combined high-throughput TCR immunosequencing, statistical association of individual TCRs with disease status, and machine learning. An earlier analysis of approximately 640 of the donors applied high-throughput TCR beta sequencing to assess whether each TCR beta V gene segment acted as functional or pseudogenic. Typing coverage varied by locus: 629-630 donors for A, B, C, DRB1 and DQB1; some 520 for DQA1; approximately 570 for DPA1; some 470 for DPB1. All discovery cohort repertoires had been generated using a single sequencing platform. Rather than using new phenotypic data, the later analysis identified candidate immune exposures from TCR beta sequences and from how often those sequences occurred across donors. Besides the first cohort of around 700 subjects, a separate validation cohort made up of 120 different subjects was used. About 280 gigabases of sequencing data and approximately 92 million unique TCR sequences made up an early release that covered fewer than 650 HLA-typed donors. A later genetic analysis used genome-wide SNP genotypes for about 60% of the 666 donors, treating that subset as a discovery cohort. The genetic ancestry cluster associated with self-reported Caucasian donors included 81% of the 398 genotyped donors.

The protocol used for the library was the immunoSEQ multiplex PCR assay. For the multiplex PCR, a mixture combining 60 forward primers for TCR Vbeta segments and 13 reverse primers for TCR Jbeta segments was used. Amplification of the CDR3 region of rearranged TCR beta genes was performed with a multiplex PCR assay on genomic DNA. The Illumina HiSeq System was used to sequence the amplified TCR beta libraries as 87-base-pair reads. The published analysis was carried out like this. In a later analysis, some 80 million unique TCR beta chains were counted across the roughly 670 repertoires, and approximately 9.9 million of these chains were shared by at least two donors. Raw reads were error-corrected and collapsed into unique sequences by a nearest-neighbor algorithm in which closely related sequences were merged to remove PCR and sequencing errors. Alignment of CDR3 sequences to IMGT reference sequences was used to assign V, D and J gene segments. For a sequence to be retained, at least a six-nucleotide match to both a V gene segment and a J gene segment was required. Rearrangements were called productive when the CDR3 lacked stop codons and stayed in frame with V and J; all others were non-productive. Following IMGT convention, CDR3 was defined as the stretch from the second conserved V-encoded cysteine to the conserved J-encoded phenylalanine. The earlier analysis of 500 to 650 of the donors excluded any sequence lacking an unambiguous match to a single V gene segment. An earlier analysis of several hundred of the donors called V segments functional above 56.7% productive rearrangements and segregating when the between-donor standard deviation exceeded 5%. A statistical classification framework was built for diagnosing cytomegalovirus status from the catalog of TCR beta chain sequences. V and J gene assignment, in a later analysis, came from comparing TCR nucleotide sequences with IMGT/GENE-DB human TR gene sequences. The TCRdist pipeline was used in a later analysis to assign CDR3 sequences and most-parsimonious VDJ recombination scenarios. A later analysis defined each TCR beta chain by its CDR3 amino acid sequence plus V-gene family, and excluded reads lacking a unique V-gene family. A later analysis removed 550 to 700 highly shared, low-generation-probability nucleotide sequences to deal with suspected cross-contamination and a sequencing artifact. In a later analysis, a clonal expansion index for each public chain was calculated from normalized within-repertoire ranks of inferred template counts. In a later analysis, generation probabilities were computed with a VDJ recombination model fitted to out-of-frame rearrangements, and the resulting probabilities were checked against IGoR. In a later analysis, TCR-TCR, TCR-HLA and TCR-CMV co-occurrence was scored with hypergeometric tests, and a repertoire-size bias correction was applied to TCR pairs. False discovery rates were estimated in a later analysis by permuting HLA or CMV assignments 20 times. In a later analysis, co-occurring TCRs were grouped using DBSCAN, and TCRdist sequence similarity was added for clustering within HLA-allele-positive subsets. For co-occurrence clustering, repertoires with fewer than 30,000 or more than 120,000 public chains were excluded, along with five or six repertoires with anomalous nucleotide sharing. Not all clones reach the TCRdb copy of this immuneACCESS table, which keeps in-frame sequences only. Checked studies attribute under half of the gap to unresolved V genes and leave the rest unexplained. V, J and clone size are taken as reported in that table, and D and trimming were inferred from the DNA itself. The sample yields approximately 88,000 clones; 60% to 85% were counted once. 5.9% of the sample is in the top ten clones.

The cohort was made up of 666 healthy bone marrow donors. At the time of sampling, every cohort member was nominally healthy, though immune exposures that went unrecorded were likely present. The donor tested CMV seropositive, placing the donor among the 250 to 350 seropositive members of the cohort. A peripheral blood sample was collected from each donor, and TCR beta sequencing was performed on peripheral blood mononuclear cells. Genomic DNA was extracted from the blood cell samples with the Qiagen DNeasy Blood Extraction Kit. The germline V gene specifies SGHNT as CDR1 and YENEEA as CDR2. V is clipped by 6 bases and J by 3 bases, and the sequence between their germline boundaries is 14 bases long. There are 14 amino acids in the CDR3, from cysteine to phenylalanine inclusive. Only the CDR3 DNA stays, 42 bases, in frame from base 1. General study outcomes and caveats: In a later genetic analysis, fewer N-insertions in productive TCRs were reported among donors in an Asian-associated ancestry cluster than the roughly 700-donor mean. A later analysis found that most CMV-associated TCR beta chains appeared HLA-restricted, with HLA associations seemingly driven largely by CMV exposure. In a later analysis, HLA-associated TCR beta chains were found to be more clonally expanded and to have lower generation probabilities than equally common non-associated chains. This cohort had only TCR beta chains sequenced, and the lack of alpha or paired-chain data limited which features could be detected. Specific HLA alleles were associated with some 15,000 TCR beta sequences at a false discovery rate of 0.05 in a later analysis. A few of the identified cytomegalovirus-associated TCR beta chains were confirmed in vitro to be specific for cytomegalovirus antigens. A further reported finding was that TCR beta sequences accurately predicted the HLA-A and HLA-B alleles for most subjects in the first cohort. Because counts were too low, seventeen rarely observed V segments, including chromosome 9 orphons, were left out of the earlier analysis of about 620 of the donors. In a later analysis, the rate of TCR association differed among HLA loci, with DRB1 alleles having the most associated TCRs and HLA-C alleles having the fewest. A cluster of highly shared sequence variants was judged likely to be a technical artifact of the sequencing pipeline. The authors suggested that the approach could potentially be extended to other disease states and immunological phenotypes. The classifier was reported to diagnose cytomegalovirus status with high specificity and sensitivity in both the original and validation cohorts. Some IMGT-functional V segments, including TRBV6-2 and TRBV6-3, could not be told apart with the 87-base-pair reads, so those segments were excluded. The presence/absence analyses assumed that sequencing depth was roughly uniform across donors, and that assumption may not be true. V-gene and J-gene trimming of TCR beta chains was associated with a missense DCLRE1C variant in a later genetic analysis, and the association was replicated in an independent cohort. A total of 150 to 200 TCR beta chains were listed by the study as associated with cytomegalovirus. For the cohort, immune exposure information was limited to CMV serostatus. According to a later analysis, parvovirus B19, influenza, CMV and Epstein-Barr virus appeared linked to several top co-occurrence clusters. Linkage disequilibrium might explain the correlated functional status among segregating V segments, but an unknown experimental factor could not be ruled out. When HLA alleles, especially DR and DQ, strongly co-occurred, TCR associations were difficult to assign to individual alleles. In an earlier analysis of 587 of the donors, most TCR beta V segments appeared in productive rearrangements about 90% or about 30% of the time, broadly matching IMGT annotations. Because some donors lacked HLA typing at each locus, the association tests relied only on the typed subset. Most TCR sequences were seen in very few donors, while some public TCRs were found in many individuals.

This receptor was obtained from a young man in good health and CMV-seropositive. Material: PBMCs. The rearranged segments are TRBV11-3 and TRBJ2-5; possibly the D gene is TRBD1, per 6 matching bases. The CDR3 reads CASRKGQGEETQYF. The DNA sequence reads TGTGCCAGCAGGAAGGGACAAGGTGAAGAGACCCAGTACTTC.